This entry lists 11 T cell receptor beta chains sequenced from one sample in a study of CD8+ T cells in alopecia areata. Extracted from the samples, RNA was reverse transcribed into cDNA to serve as the sequencing template. Generated by immunoSEQ multiplex PCR, the TCRdb table keeps only in-frame clones and is missing some. The sample records 170,000 or so clones, about three fifths being singletons. Noted treatment: oral pan-JAK inhibitor, 5-10 mg twice daily. Sequenced material: CD4+ T cells sorted from blood, taken at week 4, from a patient treated with tofacitinib. The receptors derive from a human donor with alopecia areata.

The chain has TRBV30 and TRBJ1-1; no reliable D call. Trimming pared 0 bases from V and 1 base from J, leaving 3 bases between. The CDR3 consists of 12 residues. In germline, CDR1 is GTSNPN, CDR2 SVGIG (reference sequence). The CDR3 bases are TGTGCCTGGAGTGTTACGAACACTGAAGCTTTCTTT. Amino acid sequence: CAWSVTNTEAFF.

The rearrangement links TRBV29-1 to TRBJ2-5, with D maybe TRBD2 (5 bases). This CDR3 has 11 residues. With 3 bases removed from V and 5 bases from J, the gap between germline ends came to 7 bases. Germline lookup yields CDR1 SQVTM and CDR2 ANQGSEA. CDR3 DNA sequence: TGCAGCGTTGAGGAGGTGGAGACCCAGTACTTC. Translation: CSVEEVETQYF.

The chain carries TRBV9 and TRBJ2-2, with D perhaps being TRBD1 or TRBD2 (5 bases each). The CDR3 extends over 15 amino acids. V lost 3 bases and J lost 0, with 9 bases in between. Germline CDR1 reads SGDLS; CDR2 reads YYNGEE. The CDR3 DNA reads as TGTGCCAGCAGCGAGAGGGGATCGAACACCGGGGAGCTGTTTTTT. As protein: CASSERGSNTGELFF. The variable domain in full, with the rest retrieved from reference TRBV9 and TRBJ2-2, is DSGVTQTPKHLITATGQRVTLRCSPRSGDLSVYWYQQSLDQGLQFLIQYYNGEERAKGNILERFSAQQFPDLHSELNLSSLELGDSALYFCASSERGSNTGELFFGEGSRLTVL.

In its sample, this clone was seen a few times. The V and J genes are TRBV29-1 and TRBJ1-5; D gene uncertain. Trimming took 4 bases from V and 0 from J, leaving 10 bases between them. The CDR3 extends over 14 amino acids. Germline lookup yields CDR1 SQVTM and CDR2 ANQGSEA. CDR3 sequence: CSVATSNSNQPQHF. The CDR3 DNA reads TGCAGCGTTGCGACATCAAATAGCAATCAGCCCCAGCATTTT.

The rearrangement links TRBV30 to TRBJ2-5; no firm D call. Germline V gives CDR1 GTSNPN, CDR2 SVGIG (reference sequence). The V and J ends lost 3 bases and 3 bases respectively, with 11 bases between them. The CDR3 covers 13 residues. CDR3: CAWSPGGEETQYF. The CDR3 nucleotides are TGTGCCTGGAGCCCCGGCGGCGAAGAGACCCAGTACTTC.

A few counts support this clone. V is TRBV7-2 and J is TRBJ1-1; the D is unclear. Looked up from germline, CDR1 is SGHTA and CDR2 is FQGNSA. Trimming removed 5 bases from V and 7 bases from J, with 8 bases in between. This CDR3 spans 11 amino acids. CDR3 sequence: CASSLLSEAFF. In DNA, the CDR3 is TGTGCCAGCAGCCTTTTGAGTGAAGCTTTCTTT.

CDR3 loop: CSAEQGVNQPQHF. The CDR3 nucleotides read TGCAGCGCGGAGCAAGGGGTCAATCAGCCCCAGCATTTT. The chain combines TRBV29-1 with TRBJ1-5, with D maybe TRBD1 (5 bases). CDR3 length equals 13 residues. Per the germline V gene, CDR1 is SQVTM and CDR2 is ANQGSEA. V was trimmed by 7 bases and J by 3 bases, leaving 13 bases between them. Together with reference TRBV29-1 and TRBJ1-5, the CDR3 gives the full variable domain: SAVISQKPSRDICQRGTSLTIQCQVDSQVTMMFWYRQQPGQSLTLIATANQGSEATYESGFVIDKFPISRPNLTFSTLTVSNMSPEDSSIYLCSAEQGVNQPQHFGDGTRLSIL.

The chain combines TRBV5-1 with TRBJ2-5, with D perhaps TRBD2 (6 bases). V was pared by 4 bases and J by 1 base, with 14 bases between. The CDR3 is 15 amino acids. Germline CDR1 is SGHRS and CDR2 is YFSETQ. The CDR3 DNA is TGCGCCAGCAGCACCCGGCCGCGGGGCCAAGAGACCCAGTACTTC. It specifies CASSTRPRGQETQYF.

This clone was seen a handful of times. The rearrangement uses TRBV7-8 and TRBJ2-7, with 10 bases lining up with TRBD2. Germline trimming cut 5 bases from V and 8 bases from J; bases unmatched to any gene: 6. Germline CDR1 is SGHVS and CDR2 is FQNEAQ. The CDR3 loop spans 13 amino acids. This CDR3 is CASSPGLAAKQYF. The CDR3 nucleotides are TGTGCCAGCAGCCCCGGACTAGCGGCAAAGCAGTACTTC. Full variable domain (missing parts from reference TRBV7-8 and TRBJ2-7): GAGVSQSPRYKVAKRGQDVALRCDPISGHVSLFWYQQALGQGPEFLTYFQNEAQLDKSGLPSDRFFAERPEGSVSTLKIQRTQQEDSAVYLCASSPGLAAKQYFGPGTRLTVT.

The chain links TRBV4-1 to TRBJ2-1; D not resolved. The germline gives CDR1 MGHRA, CDR2 YSYEKL. This CDR3 contains 14 residues. The germline V and J ends were trimmed by 0 bases and 1 base, with 4 bases remaining between them. CDR3 protein: CASSQDTSYNEQFF. CDR3 nucleotides: TGCGCCAGCAGCCAAGATACTTCCTACAATGAGCAGTTCTTC.

CDR3 bases: TGTGCCAGCAGCCAGGCTCCGGGACAGGGTTTCGAGCAGTACTTC. It encodes CASSQAPGQGFEQYF. This chain connects TRBV4-2 to TRBJ2-7, with 9 bases fitting TRBD1. This CDR3 has 15 residues. The V gene's germline CDR1 is LGHNA and CDR2 YNFKEQ. With 3 bases clipped from V and 6 bases from J, the junction kept 9 bases outside the gene matches.